This passage covers 5 T cell receptor beta chains from one sample sequenced in a study of cytomegalovirus exposure and HLA in healthy donors. The PCR made use of 60 Vbeta and 13 Jbeta primers. The table came from immunoSEQ multiplex PCR; TCRdb's copy has only in-frame clones and leaves some out. The sample shows some 160,000 clones, around 77% of them seen only once. Sequences were obtained from PBMCs. These receptors came from a man between 45 and 60 years old in good health and CMV-seropositive.

This chain uses TRBV30 with TRBJ2-7, with D maybe TRBD2 (5 bases). This CDR3 is 12 amino acids long. CDR1 GTSNPN and CDR2 SVGIG come from the germline V gene (reference sequence). The V end was cut by 3 bases, the J end by 2 bases, with 8 bases between. Here the CDR3 reads CAWREATYEQYF. CDR3 coding DNA: TGTGCCTGGAGGGAGGCCACCTACGAGCAGTACTTC.

In its sample, this clone was seen once. The CDR3 spells CASSPRTANEKLFF. The CDR3 DNA is TGCGCCAGCAGCCCCCGGACAGCAAATGAAAAACTGTTTTTT. The V call is TRBV5-1, the J call TRBJ1-4; D might be TRBD1 (6 bases). Per germline, CDR1 SGHRS and CDR2 YFSETQ. With 4 bases removed from V and 5 bases from J, the gap between germline ends came to 12 bases. CDR3 length: 14 amino acids. The full variable domain, in which reference TRBV5-1 and TRBJ1-4 provide the parts outside the CDR3, is KAGVTQTPRYLIKTRGQQVTLSCSPISGHRSVSWYQQTPGQGLQFLFEYFSETQRNKGNFPGRFSGRQFSNSRSEMNVSTLELGDSALYLCASSPRTANEKLFFGSGTQLSVL.

This rearrangement joins TRBV2 to TRBJ2-7; possibly TRBD2 for D (5 bases). Trimming took off 6 bases at V and 4 bases at J, with 7 bases between the two ends. The CDR3 length is 11 residues. The germline CDR1 and CDR2 sequences are SNHLY and FYNNEI. The CDR3 loop reads CASRGRYEQYF. Written as DNA, the CDR3 is TGTGCCAGCAGGGGGAGATACGAGCAGTACTTC.

The rearrangement joins TRBV4-2 to TRBJ2-3, with TRBD2 matching 7 bases. This CDR3 has 16 amino acids. Looked up from germline, CDR1 is LGHNA and CDR2 is YNFKEQ. The ends lost 4 bases at V and 1 base at J; junction bases unmatched: 8. The CDR3 DNA is TGTGCCAGCAGCCCCACCGCCCGGGGGGGCACAGATACGCAGTATTTT. This sequence encodes CASSPTARGGTDTQYF.

This clone was seen once. This chain links TRBV30 with TRBJ1-5, with D perhaps matching TRBD1 (6 bases). CDR1 GTSNPN and CDR2 SVGIG come from the germline V gene (reference sequence). CDR3 length equals 13 residues. V was clipped by 2 bases and J by 4 bases, with 9 bases between them. Here the CDR3 reads CAWSYRVNQPQHF. The DNA for the CDR3 is TGTGCCTGGAGTTACAGGGTTAATCAGCCCCAGCATTTT.